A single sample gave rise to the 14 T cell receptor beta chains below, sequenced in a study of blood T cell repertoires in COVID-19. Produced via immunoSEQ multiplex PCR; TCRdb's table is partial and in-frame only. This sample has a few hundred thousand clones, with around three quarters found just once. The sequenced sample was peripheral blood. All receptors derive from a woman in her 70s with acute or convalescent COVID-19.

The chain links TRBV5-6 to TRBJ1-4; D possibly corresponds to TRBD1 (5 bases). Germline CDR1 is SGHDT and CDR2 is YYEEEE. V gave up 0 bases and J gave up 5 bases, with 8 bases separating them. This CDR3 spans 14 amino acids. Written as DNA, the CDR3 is TGTGCCAGCAGCTTGGCCGGACAAAATGAAAAACTGTTTTTT. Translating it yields CASSLAGQNEKLFF.

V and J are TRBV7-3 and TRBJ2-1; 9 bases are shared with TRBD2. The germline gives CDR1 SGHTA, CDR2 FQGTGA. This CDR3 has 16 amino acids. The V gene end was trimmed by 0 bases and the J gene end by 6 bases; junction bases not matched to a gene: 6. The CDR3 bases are TGTGCCAGCAGCTTAACGAAGCTAGCGGGGACCAATGAGCAGTTCTTC. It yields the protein CASSLTKLAGTNEQFF.

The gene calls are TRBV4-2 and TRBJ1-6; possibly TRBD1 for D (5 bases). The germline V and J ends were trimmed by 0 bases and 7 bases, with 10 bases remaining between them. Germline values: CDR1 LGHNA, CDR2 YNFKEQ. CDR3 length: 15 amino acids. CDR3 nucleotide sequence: TGTGCCAGCAGCCAAGAGCGGGGCTCCAATTCACCCCTCCACTTT. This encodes CASSQERGSNSPLHF.

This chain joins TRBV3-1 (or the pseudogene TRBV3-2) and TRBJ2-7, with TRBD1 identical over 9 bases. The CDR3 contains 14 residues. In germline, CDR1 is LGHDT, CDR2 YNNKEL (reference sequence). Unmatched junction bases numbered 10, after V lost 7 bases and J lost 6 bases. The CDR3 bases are TGTGCCAGCACAACTTCCGGGACAGGGACCGAGCAGTACTTC. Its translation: CASTTSGTGTEQYF.

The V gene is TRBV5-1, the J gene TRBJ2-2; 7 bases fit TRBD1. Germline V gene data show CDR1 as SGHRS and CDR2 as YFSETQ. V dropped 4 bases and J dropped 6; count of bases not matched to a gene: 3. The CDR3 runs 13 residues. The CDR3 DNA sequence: TGCGCCAGCAGCCTCACAGGGGCCGGGGAGCTGTTTTTT. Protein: CASSLTGAGELFF. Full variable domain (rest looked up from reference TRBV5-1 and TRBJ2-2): KAGVTQTPRYLIKTRGQQVTLSCSPISGHRSVSWYQQTPGQGLQFLFEYFSETQRNKGNFPGRFSGRQFSNSRSEMNVSTLELGDSALYLCASSLTGAGELFFGEGSRLTVL.

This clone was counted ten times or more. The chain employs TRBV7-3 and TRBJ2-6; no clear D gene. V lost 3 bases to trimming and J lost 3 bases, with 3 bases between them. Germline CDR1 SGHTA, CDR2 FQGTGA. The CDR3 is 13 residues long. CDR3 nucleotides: TGTGCCAGCAGCTTCTTTGGGGCCAACGTCCTGACTTTC. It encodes CASSFFGANVLTF.

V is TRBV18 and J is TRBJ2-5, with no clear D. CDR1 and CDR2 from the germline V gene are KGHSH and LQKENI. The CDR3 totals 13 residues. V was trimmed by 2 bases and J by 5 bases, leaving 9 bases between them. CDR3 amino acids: CASSPGLRETQYF. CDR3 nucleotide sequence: TGTGCCAGCTCACCAGGGCTTCGGGAGACCCAGTACTTC. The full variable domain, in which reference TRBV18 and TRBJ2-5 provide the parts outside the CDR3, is NAGVMQNPRHLVRRRGQEARLRCSPMKGHSHVYWYRQLPEEGLKFMVYLQKENIIDESGMPKERFSAEFPKEGPSILRIQQVVRGDSAAYFCASSPGLRETQYFGPGTRLLVL.

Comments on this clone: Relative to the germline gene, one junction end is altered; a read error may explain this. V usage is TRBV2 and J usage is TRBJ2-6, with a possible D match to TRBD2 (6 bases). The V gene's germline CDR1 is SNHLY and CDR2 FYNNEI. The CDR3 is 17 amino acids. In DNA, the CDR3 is TGTGCCAGCAGGGAAGGCAGGAGGGACTCTGGGGCCAACGTCCTGACTTTC. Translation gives CASREGRRDSGANVLTF.

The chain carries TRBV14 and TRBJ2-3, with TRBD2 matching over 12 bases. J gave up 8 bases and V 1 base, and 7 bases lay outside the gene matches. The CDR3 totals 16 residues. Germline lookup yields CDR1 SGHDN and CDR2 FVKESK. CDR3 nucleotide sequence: TGTGCCAGCAGCCAAGGACTAGCGGGGGTTCTAGGTACGCAGTATTTT. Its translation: CASSQGLAGVLGTQYF.

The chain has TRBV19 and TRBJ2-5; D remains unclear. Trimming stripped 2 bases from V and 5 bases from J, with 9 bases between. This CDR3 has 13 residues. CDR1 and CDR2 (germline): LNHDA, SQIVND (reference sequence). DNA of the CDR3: TGTGCCAGTAGTATACAGGTACGGGAGACCCAGTACTTC. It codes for CASSIQVRETQYF.

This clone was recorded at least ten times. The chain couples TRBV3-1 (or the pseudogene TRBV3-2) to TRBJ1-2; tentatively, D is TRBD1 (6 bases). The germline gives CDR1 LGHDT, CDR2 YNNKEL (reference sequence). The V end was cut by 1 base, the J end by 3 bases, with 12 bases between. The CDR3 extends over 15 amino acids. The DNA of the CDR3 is TGTGCCAGCAGCCAAGGACCAGGGGTTTACTATGGCTACACCTTC. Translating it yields CASSQGPGVYYGYTF.

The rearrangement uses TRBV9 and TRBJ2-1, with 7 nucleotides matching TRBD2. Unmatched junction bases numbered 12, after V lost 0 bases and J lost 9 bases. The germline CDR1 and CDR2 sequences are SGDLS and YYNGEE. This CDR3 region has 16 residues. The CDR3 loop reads CASSVEPSGVEGEQFF. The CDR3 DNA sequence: TGTGCCAGCAGCGTAGAACCCAGCGGGGTAGAAGGTGAGCAGTTCTTC.

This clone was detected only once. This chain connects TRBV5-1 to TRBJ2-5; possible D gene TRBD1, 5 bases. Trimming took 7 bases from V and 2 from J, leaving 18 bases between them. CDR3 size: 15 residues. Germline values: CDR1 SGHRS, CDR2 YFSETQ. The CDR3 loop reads CASCVRPTAQETQYF. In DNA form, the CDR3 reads TGCGCCAGCTGCGTTAGACCGACAGCTCAAGAGACCCAGTACTTC.

The CDR3 bases are TGTGCCAGCTCACCCAATGGGGATCCGGGGTACAATGAGCAGTTCTTC. Amino acids: CASSPNGDPGYNEQFF. The chain recombines TRBV18 with TRBJ2-1, with D possibly TRBD2 on 5 matching bases. Trimming stripped 3 bases from V and 4 bases from J, with 16 bases between. The length of the CDR3 is 16 residues. Germline V gives CDR1 KGHSH, CDR2 LQKENI.